This T cell receptor beta chain is from a study of blood T cell repertoires in COVID-19. Study as a whole: Spain, Italy and the United States supplied samples that represented acute and convalescent COVID-19. Sources were T cells, B-cell-depleted T cells, or PBMCs; the material itself was cDNA or gDNA.

The CDR3 has 15 residues. With 0 bases removed from V and 2 bases from J, the gap between germline ends came to 11 bases. Germline lookup yields CDR1 LGHNA and CDR2 YSLEER. In the original processing: Amplification with reference gene primers provided the estimates of nucleated cell counts. TCRdb's copy holds only in-frame clones and misses some; the assay was immunoSEQ multiplex PCR. V and J calls and clone size follow that table, whereas D and trimming were derived from the DNA. The sample records some 120,000 clones, approximately 80% being singletons. The receptor's source is a human donor in a cohort sampled during active COVID-19. Source material: peripheral blood. The chain couples TRBV4-3 to TRBJ2-7; D may be TRBD2 (6 bases). The CDR3 protein is CASSQDRGSTYEQYF. CDR3 in DNA: TGCGCCAGCAGCCAAGATCGGGGGTCAACCTACGAGCAGTACTTC.